The clone carrying this T cell receptor (beta chain) was counted many times. Its cognate antigen is unknown. This CDR3 has 16 amino acids. The ends were cut back, 6 bases at V and 1 base at J, with 18 bases in the middle. Germline V gene lookup returns CDR1 SGHVS and CDR2 FNYEAQ. TCRdb processed the reads anew with MiXCR; each CDR3 protein has one entry. The sample shows about 770,000 distinct CDR3 sequences, around 29% of them seen only once. The data derive from a study of T cell repertoires in cytomegalovirus infection. The sequencing here drew on cultured CD8+ T cells from PBMCs, taken from culture after CMV antigen stimulation. This clonotype was sampled from a human donor in good health (CMV status not recorded). Some clones in this sample may be carry-over from other donors' samples. The rearrangement uses TRBV7-6 and TRBJ1-2, with D hard to call. CDR3 in amino acids: CASRDPRSSYNYGYTF. DNA of the CDR3: TGTGCCAGCAGGGATCCCAGGAGCTCCTATAACTATGGCTACACCTTC.